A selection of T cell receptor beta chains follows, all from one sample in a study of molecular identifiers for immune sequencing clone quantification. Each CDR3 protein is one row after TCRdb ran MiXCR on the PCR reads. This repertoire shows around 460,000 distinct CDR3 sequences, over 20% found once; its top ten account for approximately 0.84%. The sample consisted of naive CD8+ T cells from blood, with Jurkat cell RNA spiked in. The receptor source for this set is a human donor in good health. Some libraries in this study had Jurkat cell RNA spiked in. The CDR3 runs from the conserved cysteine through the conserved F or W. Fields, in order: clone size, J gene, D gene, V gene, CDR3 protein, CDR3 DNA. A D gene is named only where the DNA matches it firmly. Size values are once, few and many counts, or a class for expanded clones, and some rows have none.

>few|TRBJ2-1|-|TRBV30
CAWLGAGVPYNEQFF
TGTGCCTGGCTCGGGGCAGGGGTCCCCTACAATGAGCAGTTCTTC
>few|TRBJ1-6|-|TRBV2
CASRDSSSSPLHF
TGTGCCAGCAGAGACTCTTCCAGTTCACCCCTCCACTTT
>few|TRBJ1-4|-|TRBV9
CASSVGANEKLFF
TGTGCCAGCAGCGTAGGAGCTAATGAAAAACTGTTTTTT
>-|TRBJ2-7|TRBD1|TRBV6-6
CASSYGQGAQDEQYF
TGTGCCAGCAGTTACGGACAGGGGGCGCAGGACGAGCAGTACTTC
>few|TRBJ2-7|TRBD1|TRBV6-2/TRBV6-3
CASSYSGTAPSYEQYF
TGTGCCAGCAGTTACTCCGGGACAGCACCTTCCTACGAGCAGTACTTC
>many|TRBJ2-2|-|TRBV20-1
CSARETRGTGELFF
TGCAGTGCTAGAGAGACTCGAGGCACCGGGGAGCTGTTTTTT
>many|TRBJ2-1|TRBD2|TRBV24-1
CATSSGGYNEQFF
TGTGCCACGTCTAGCGGGGGTTACAATGAGCAGTTCTTC
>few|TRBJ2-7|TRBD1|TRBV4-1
CASSQKEAQGADEQYF
TGCGCCAGCAGCCAAAAAGAAGCCCAGGGGGCCGACGAGCAGTACTTC
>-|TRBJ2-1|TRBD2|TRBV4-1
CASSPLAGGGNEQFF
TGCGCCAGCAGCCCTCTAGCGGGGGGCGGGAATGAGCAGTTCTTC
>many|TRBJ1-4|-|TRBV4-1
CASRPGLANEKLFF
TGCGCCAGCAGACCAGGGTTGGCTAATGAAAAACTGTTTTTT
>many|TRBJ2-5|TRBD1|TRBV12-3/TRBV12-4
CASSSGTGDETQYF
TGTGCCAGCAGTTCCGGGACAGGGGATGAGACCCAGTACTTC
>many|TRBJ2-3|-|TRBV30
CAWSAGVWPDTQYF
TGTGCCTGGAGTGCTGGGGTTTGGCCAGATACGCAGTATTTT
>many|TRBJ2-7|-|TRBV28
CASSPVVEAHSEQYF
TGTGCCAGCAGTCCCGTTGTGGAGGCCCACTCCGAGCAGTACTTC
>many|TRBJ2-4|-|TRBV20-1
CSARDGFGDIQYF
TGCAGTGCTAGGGATGGATTCGGAGACATTCAGTACTTC
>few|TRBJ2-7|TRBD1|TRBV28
CASSFRSGGDEQYF
TGTGCCAGCAGTTTCCGATCAGGGGGCGACGAGCAGTACTTC
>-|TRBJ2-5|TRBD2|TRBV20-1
CSARDRGLAGGLGETQYF
TGCAGTGCTAGAGATCGAGGACTAGCGGGGGGGCTGGGAGAGACCCAGTACTTC
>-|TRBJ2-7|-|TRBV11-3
CASSPRGDSSYVQYF
TGTGCCAGCAGCCCGAGGGGGGATTCGTCCTACGTGCAGTACTTC
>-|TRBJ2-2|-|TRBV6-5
CASSYTRGMAPRTGELFF
TGTGCCAGCAGTTACACGAGGGGGATGGCGCCCCGCACCGGGGAGCTGTTTTTT
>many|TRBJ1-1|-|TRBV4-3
CASSQDRSGTNTEAFF
TGCGCCAGCAGCCAAGATCGGTCGGGGACCAACACTGAAGCTTTCTTT
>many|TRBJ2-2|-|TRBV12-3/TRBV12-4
CASSLRRENTGELFF
TGTGCCAGCAGTTTACGCAGGGAGAACACCGGGGAGCTGTTTTTT
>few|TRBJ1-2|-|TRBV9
CASWGSYGYTF
TGTGCCAGCTGGGGTTCCTATGGCTACACCTTC
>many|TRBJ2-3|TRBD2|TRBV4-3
CASSQDRAGGLGQYF
TGCGCCAGCAGCCAAGATAGAGCGGGGGGGCTCGGGCAGTATTTT